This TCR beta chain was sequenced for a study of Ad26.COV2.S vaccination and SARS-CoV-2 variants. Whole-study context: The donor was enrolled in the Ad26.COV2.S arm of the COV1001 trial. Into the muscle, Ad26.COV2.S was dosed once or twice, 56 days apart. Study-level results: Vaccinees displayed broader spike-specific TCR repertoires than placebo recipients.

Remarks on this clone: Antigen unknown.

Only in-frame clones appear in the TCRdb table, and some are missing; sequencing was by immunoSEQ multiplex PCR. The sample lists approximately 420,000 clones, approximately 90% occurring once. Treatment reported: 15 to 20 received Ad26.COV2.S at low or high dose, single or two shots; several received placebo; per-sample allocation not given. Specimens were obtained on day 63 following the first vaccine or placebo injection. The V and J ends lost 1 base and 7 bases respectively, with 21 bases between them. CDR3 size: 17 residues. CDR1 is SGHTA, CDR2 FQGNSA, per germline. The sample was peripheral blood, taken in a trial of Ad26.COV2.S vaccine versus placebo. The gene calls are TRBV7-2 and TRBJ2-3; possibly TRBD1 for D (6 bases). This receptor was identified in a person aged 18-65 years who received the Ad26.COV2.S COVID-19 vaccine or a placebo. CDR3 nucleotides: TGTGCCAGCAGCTTAGGCCCTCGGGACAACCCTCGACATACGCAGTATTTT. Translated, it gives CASSLGPRDNPRHTQYF.